The 18 T cell receptor beta chains in this list originate from one sample, sequenced in a study of OX40 agonist ivuxolimab in advanced cancers. The method was immunoSEQ multiplex PCR; TCRdb's version includes in-frame clones alone and lacks a portion of them. Of tens of thousands of clones detected, 87% appear once; the ten largest clones hold around 1.6%. The specimen was CD4+ or CD8+ T cells sorted from blood, collected in a trial of the OX40 agonist ivuxolimab. All receptors come from an adult with an advanced solid tumor such as melanoma, head and neck, liver or kidney cancer.

The chain couples TRBV25-1 to TRBJ2-1, with TRBD2 identical over 10 bases. This CDR3 spans 14 amino acids. Germline V gene lookup returns CDR1 MGHDK and CDR2 SYGVNS. J gave up 8 bases and V 4 bases, and 5 bases lay outside the gene matches. This chain's CDR3 is CASSVQRGGDEQFF. The DNA for the CDR3 is TGTGCCAGCAGTGTGCAGCGGGGGGGCGATGAGCAGTTCTTC.

This chain connects TRBV5-6 to TRBJ2-5; D may be TRBD2 (5 bases). The CDR3 has 13 amino acids. Trimming removed 5 bases from V and 2 bases from J, with 10 bases in between. Germline V gene data show CDR1 as SGHDT and CDR2 as YYEEEE. The DNA for the CDR3 is TGTGCCAGCAGTACTAGTTGGCAAGAGACCCAGTACTTC. The encoded protein is CASSTSWQETQYF.

A single count supports this clone. One end of the junction is discordant with germline, which a read error may explain. The chain has TRBV30 and TRBJ2-7, with no clear D. The length of the CDR3 is 11 residues. CDR1 and CDR2 (germline): GTSNPN, SVGIG (reference sequence). CDR3: CAWSVGVSWEF. The CDR3 region has the DNA TGTGCCTGGAGTGTTGGGGTCTCCTGGGAATTC.

The chain uses TRBV19 and TRBJ2-7; D is uncertain. In germline, CDR1 is LNHDA, CDR2 SQIVND (reference sequence). The ends were cut back, 7 bases at V and 4 bases at J, with 17 bases in the middle. This CDR3 has 14 residues. CDR3 region: CASKKSSEVYEQYF. As DNA, the CDR3 is TGTGCCAGTAAAAAATCTTCCGAAGTGTACGAGCAGTACTTC.

This clone was seen a few times. The chain uses TRBV5-1 and TRBJ1-1; D gene ambiguous. V shed 0 bases and J shed 6 bases, with 12 bases lying between them. Germline loops: CDR1 SGHRS, CDR2 YFSETQ. This CDR3 is built from 14 residues. For the CDR3, the DNA is TGCGCCAGCAGCTTGGCGACCGGTGGGGCTGAAGCTTTCTTT. Its translation: CASSLATGGAEAFF.

The rearrangement joins TRBV12-5 to TRBJ2-5, with 10 bases aligning to TRBD2. This CDR3 region has 15 residues. The V segment lost 1 base and the J segment 5 bases; nucleotides outside the gene matches: 4. CDR1 and CDR2 (germline): LGHNT, FRNRAP. Here the CDR3 reads CASGLALAGVETQYF. The CDR3 coding sequence is TGTGCTAGTGGTTTGGCCCTAGCGGGAGTGGAGACCCAGTACTTC.

The rearrangement links TRBV21-1 to TRBJ2-7. TRBV21-1 is a listed pseudogene. CDR3 size: 14 residues. DNA for the CDR3: TGTGCCACCCAAAAGCTGGGGGTATACGGCGAGCAGTACTTC. Translation gives CATQKLGVYGEQYF.

The chain has TRBV6-5 and TRBJ2-3; possibly TRBD1 for D (6 bases). The V end was cut by 5 bases, the J end by 7 bases, with 13 bases between. Germline V gene sequence: CDR1 MNHEY, CDR2 SVGAGI. The CDR3 loop spans 13 amino acids. CDR3 in amino acids: CASSPGTPNTQYF. CDR3 DNA: TGTGCCAGCAGTCCCGGGACACCAAATACGCAGTATTTT.

The chain carries TRBV9 and TRBJ2-2; possibly TRBD1 for D (5 bases). V was pared by 0 bases and J by 4 bases, with 13 bases between. The CDR3 contains 16 residues. Germline CDR1 is SGDLS and CDR2 is YYNGEE. This CDR3 reads CASSVGPQGRTGELFF. In DNA form, the CDR3 reads TGTGCCAGCAGCGTAGGGCCCCAGGGTCGCACCGGGGAGCTGTTTTTT.

The chain joins TRBV19 to TRBJ2-1, with TRBD2 matching over 10 bases. The junction had 3 bases not matched to a gene; V was cut back by 6 bases and J by 7 bases. The CDR3 runs 13 residues. Per the germline V gene, CDR1 is LNHDA and CDR2 is SQIVND (reference sequence). CDR3 loop: CASRGLALNEQFF. CDR3 sequence (DNA): TGTGCCAGTAGGGGACTAGCGCTGAATGAGCAGTTCTTC.

Only one count was recorded for this clone. CDR3 DNA sequence: TGTGCCAGCAGCTTAGGCCCTTCCGGCGCTCAAGAGACCCAGTACTTC. Its translation: CASSLGPSGAQETQYF. V is TRBV7-9 and J is TRBJ2-5, with no clear D. CDR1 is SEHNR and CDR2 is FQNEAQ in the germline V gene (reference sequence). The CDR3 is made up of 16 amino acids. Trimming removed 1 base at V and 2 bases at J, with 14 bases between.

V and J are TRBV29-1 and TRBJ1-1; D gene unclear. Between the trimmed V and J ends, which lost 4 bases and 8 bases, there was a span of 11 bases. Germline V CDR1 and CDR2: SQVTM, ANQGSEA. The CDR3 loop spans 11 amino acids. Here the CDR3 reads CSVARRAEAFF. CDR3 DNA: TGCAGCGTTGCGAGGAGGGCGGAAGCTTTCTTT. The full variable domain, rest sourced from reference TRBV29-1 and TRBJ1-1, is SAVISQKPSRDICQRGTSLTIQCQVDSQVTMMFWYRQQPGQSLTLIATANQGSEATYESGFVIDKFPISRPNLTFSTLTVSNMSPEDSSIYLCSVARRAEAFFGQGTRLTVV.

The chain employs TRBV7-2 and TRBJ2-5, with 10 bases that match TRBD2. The CDR3 covers 16 residues. With V trimmed by 5 bases and J by 2 bases, 8 bases remained unmatched. Germline CDR1 SGHTA, CDR2 FQGNSA. CDR3 in DNA: TGTGCCAGCAGCCGTCTAGCGGGAGCCTTGCAAGAGACCCAGTACTTC. Translation gives CASSRLAGALQETQYF.

The CDR3 sequence is CASSLSEGLPTEAFF. Written as DNA, the CDR3 is TGTGCCAGCAGTTTATCGGAAGGTTTACCCACTGAAGCTTTCTTT. This sequence joins TRBV27 and TRBJ1-1; no reliable D call. Germline-derived CDR1 and CDR2 are MNHEY and SMNVEV (reference sequence). This CDR3 has 15 residues. V was pared by 0 bases and J by 4 bases, with 12 bases between.

The rearrangement uses TRBV25-1 and TRBJ2-6, with D possibly matching TRBD1 (5 bases). This CDR3 is 16 amino acids long. Per the germline V gene, CDR1 is MGHDK and CDR2 is SYGVNS. V lost 5 bases, J lost 0 bases, and 11 bases lay in between. The CDR3 is CASSTPQGSGANVLTF. CDR3 DNA sequence: TGTGCCAGCAGTACCCCGCAGGGCTCTGGGGCCAACGTCCTGACTTTC.

This clone has just one count. V usage is TRBV7-6 and J usage is TRBJ1-2; D gene ambiguous. CDR3 size: 14 residues. Germline V gene data show CDR1 as SGHVS and CDR2 as FNYEAQ. Trimming removed 5 bases at V and 5 bases at J, with 15 bases between. The CDR3 coding sequence is TGTGCCAGCAGCGGTACGTTGGGCGGTTATGGCTACACCTTC. As protein: CASSGTLGGYGYTF.

This chain joins TRBV6-4 and TRBJ2-7; a weak D match, TRBD2 (5 bases). V dropped 0 bases and J dropped 0 bases, with 12 bases sitting between them. The germline V gene has CDR1 MRHNA and CDR2 SNTAGT. There are 16 residues in the CDR3. CDR3 sequence (DNA): TGTGCCAGCAGTGACTCCCCGACGGGGAGCTCCTACGAGCAGTACTTC. Translating it yields CASSDSPTGSSYEQYF.

The genes are TRBV19 and TRBJ1-5; 12 bases are shared with TRBD1. This CDR3 comprises 18 residues. The germline gives CDR1 LNHDA, CDR2 SQIVND (reference sequence). V shed 6 bases, J shed 1 base, and the junction held 10 bases outside the gene matches. CDR3 loop: CASSGTGGGRGSNQPQHF. The CDR3 region has the DNA TGTGCCAGTAGCGGGACAGGGGGCGGCCGGGGCAGCAATCAGCCCCAGCATTTT.